The 10 T cell receptor beta chains presented below share a single source sample, sequenced in a study of regulatory T cells in long-lasting Graves disease. Library construction for TCR beta used iRepertoire HTBI primers and Arm-PCR of CDR3 regions. Using its own MiXCR run on the multiplex PCR reads, TCRdb lists one record per CDR3 protein. The sample carries around 500,000 distinct CDR3 sequences, about 16% recorded once. Sample time point: newly diagnosed GD, antithyroid drugs for less than 3 months. PBMC RNA was the source of the TCR library. These sequences were also reported in another study, on T cells in Graves' hyperthyroidism and ophthalmopathy.

This specimen was peripheral blood mononuclear cells (PBMCs), taken at new diagnosis, from a patient treated with antithyroid drugs. The source of these receptors is a woman aged 40-60 years with Graves disease.

This clonotype was picked up a small number of times. The chain joins TRBV3-1 to TRBJ2-5, with 13 bases fitting TRBD2. CDR3 length: 16 residues. Trimming took 8 bases from V and 5 from J; bases not matched to a gene: 11. The germline V gene encodes CDR1 LGHDT and CDR2 YNNKEL (reference sequence). The CDR3 protein is CASSQTSGGPGETQYF. The CDR3 DNA sequence: TGTGCCAGCTCGCAGACTAGCGGGGGGCCCGGGGAGACCCAGTACTTC.

This chain uses TRBV5-1 with TRBJ1-2; D remains unclear. The length of the CDR3 is 15 residues. V lost 2 bases, J lost 4 bases, and 15 bases lay in between. Germline assignment: CDR1 SGHRS and CDR2 YFSETQ. CDR3 loop: CASSLRSDLPYGYTF. In DNA, the CDR3 is TGCGCCAGCAGCTTAAGATCCGACTTGCCCTATGGCTACACCTTC.

This chain uses TRBV29-1 with TRBJ1-5, with TRBD1 as a possible D gene (6 bases). The CDR3 consists of 13 residues. Trimming left V 4 bases short and J 5 bases short, with 12 bases between. CDR1 SQVTM and CDR2 ANQGSEA come from the germline V gene. CDR3 nucleotide sequence: TGCAGCGTTGGACAGGAAAGGGATCAGCCCCAGCATTTT. Its translation is CSVGQERDQPQHF.

This clonotype was detected many times. V gene TRBV2 combines with J gene TRBJ2-2, with a weak D call TRBD1 (5 bases). Germline CDR1 SNHLY, CDR2 FYNNEI. V was trimmed by 2 bases and J by 7 bases, leaving 20 bases between them. The CDR3 runs 17 residues. The CDR3 spells CASSEIMTAREGGELFF. The CDR3 bases are TGTGCCAGCAGTGAAATCATGACAGCCCGAGAAGGCGGGGAGCTGTTTTTT.

This clonotype showed up just once. V gene TRBV7-8 combines with J gene TRBJ2-1; 9 nucleotides match TRBD2. The germline CDR1 and CDR2 sequences are SGHVS and FQNEAQ. The CDR3 contains 16 residues. Unmatched junction bases numbered 11, after V lost 1 base and J lost 10 bases. As DNA, the CDR3 is TGTGCCAGCAGCTTAGAGAGCGGGGGGCCGACCGGGGAGCAGTTCTTC. This encodes CASSLESGGPTGEQFF.

V is TRBV3-1 and J is TRBJ1-2; D is unresolved. There are 12 residues in the CDR3. Trimming left V 6 bases short and J 8 bases short, with 13 bases between. The germline CDR1 and CDR2 sequences are LGHDT and YNNKEL (reference sequence). The CDR3 is CASSFWGSGYTF. DNA of the CDR3: TGTGCCAGCAGTTTTTGGGGAAGCGGCTACACCTTC.

This clonotype was seen a handful of times. This sequence joins TRBV20-1 and TRBJ2-7, with D perhaps matching TRBD2 (7 bases). Germline V gene lookup returns CDR1 DFQATT and CDR2 SNEGSKA (reference sequence). V was shortened by 8 bases and J by 7 bases, with 21 bases between the two germline ends. The CDR3 has 13 residues. DNA for the CDR3: TGCAGTACATCGGGGGGCCGGGGGTGGGAGCAGTACTTC. It is translated as CSTSGGRGWEQYF.

This clonotype was counted at least ten times. The chain uses TRBV3-1 and TRBJ1-2; TRBD1 is a possible D gene (5 bases). The V gene's germline CDR1 is LGHDT and CDR2 YNNKEL (reference sequence). The CDR3 totals 14 residues. The V gene lost 4 bases and the J gene lost 0 bases, with 9 bases spanning the gap. CDR3 in DNA: TGTGCCAGCAGCCCGACAGTGGCTAACTATGGCTACACCTTC. Its protein is CASSPTVANYGYTF.

This clonotype has only a few counts. The chain recombines TRBV2 with TRBJ2-2; maybe TRBD2 (6 bases). The germline CDR1 and CDR2 sequences are SNHLY and FYNNEI. V was pared by 7 bases and J by 7 bases, with 16 bases between. The CDR3 is 14 residues long. CDR3 DNA: TGTGCCAGCAAAATTCAGGGAGGTGTCGGGGAGCTGTTTTTT. Its protein is CASKIQGGVGELFF.

V is TRBV2 and J is TRBJ1-2; 9 bases are a match to TRBD1. The J segment lost 7 bases and the V segment lost 5 bases, leaving 14 bases of the junction unmatched. Germline-derived CDR1 and CDR2 are SNHLY and FYNNEI. The CDR3 is made up of 16 amino acids. Here the CDR3 reads CASSYSGTGTLGGYTF. DNA for the CDR3: TGTGCCAGCAGTTACTCCGGGACAGGGACCCTCGGTGGCTACACCTTC.